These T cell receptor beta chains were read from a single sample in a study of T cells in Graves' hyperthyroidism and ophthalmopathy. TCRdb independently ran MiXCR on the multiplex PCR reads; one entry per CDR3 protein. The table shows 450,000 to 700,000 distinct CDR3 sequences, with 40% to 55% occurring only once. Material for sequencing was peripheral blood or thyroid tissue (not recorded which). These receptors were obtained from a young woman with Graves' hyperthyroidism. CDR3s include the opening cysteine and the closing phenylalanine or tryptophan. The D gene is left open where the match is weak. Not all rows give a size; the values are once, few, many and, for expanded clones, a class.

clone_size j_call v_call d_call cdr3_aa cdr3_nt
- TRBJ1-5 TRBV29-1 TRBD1 CSVEPGQGGQPQHF TGCAGCGTTGAACCGGGGCAGGGGGGGCAGCCCCAGCATTTT
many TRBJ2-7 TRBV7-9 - CASSLGGDVEQYF TGTGCCAGCAGCCTAGGAGGGGATGTCGAGCAGTACTTC
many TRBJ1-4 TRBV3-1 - CASSQGITGGEKLFF TGTGCCAGCAGCCAAGGGATCACCGGAGGTGAAAAACTGTTTTTT
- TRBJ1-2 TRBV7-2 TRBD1 CASSLIPRGTGYGYTF TGTGCCAGCAGCTTAATCCCTCGCGGGACAGGGTATGGCTACACCTTC
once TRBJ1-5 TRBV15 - CATSRDREGKNQPQHF TGTGCCACCAGCAGAGATCGGGAGGGGAAGAATCAGCCCCAGCATTTT
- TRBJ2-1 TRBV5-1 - CASSFGRSLWDEQFF TGCGCCAGCAGCTTTGGGCGATCCCTCTGGGATGAGCAGTTCTTC
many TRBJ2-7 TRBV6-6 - CASSYSRNYEQYF TGTGCCAGCAGTTACTCCAGAAACTACGAGCAGTACTTC
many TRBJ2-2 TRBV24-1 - CATRRRDTGELFF TGTGCCACACGACGTAGGGACACCGGGGAGCTGTTTTTT
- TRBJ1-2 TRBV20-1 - CSASKAGPNYGYTF TGCAGTGCCAGCAAGGCGGGACCTAACTATGGCTACACCTTC
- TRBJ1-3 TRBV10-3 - CAISDGGNTIYF TGTGCCATCAGTGATGGGGGAAACACCATATATTTT
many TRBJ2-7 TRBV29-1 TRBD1 CSVETGTGAYEQYF TGCAGCGTTGAAACCGGGACAGGGGCCTACGAGCAGTACTTC